The T cell receptor (beta chain) described here comes from a study of blood T cell repertoires in COVID-19. TCRdb keeps only in-frame clones here, not all; method: immunoSEQ multiplex PCR. Counted here are 200,000 to 250,000 clones, roughly nine tenths occurring once; the ten biggest clones make up 9.5% to 14%. The CDR3 extends over 14 amino acids. Between the trimmed V and J ends, which lost 0 bases and 7 bases, there was a span of 13 bases. Looked up from germline, CDR1 is GTSNPN and CDR2 is SVGIG (reference sequence). The sample consisted of PBMCs or T cells enriched from blood (not recorded which). This TCR was sampled from a young man who had recovered from COVID-19. The V call is TRBV30, the J call TRBJ1-5; possible D gene TRBD1, 6 bases. The CDR3 protein is CAWSVRRGGQPQHF. The CDR3 nucleotides read TGTGCCTGGAGTGTACGGAGGGGGGGACAGCCCCAGCATTTT.